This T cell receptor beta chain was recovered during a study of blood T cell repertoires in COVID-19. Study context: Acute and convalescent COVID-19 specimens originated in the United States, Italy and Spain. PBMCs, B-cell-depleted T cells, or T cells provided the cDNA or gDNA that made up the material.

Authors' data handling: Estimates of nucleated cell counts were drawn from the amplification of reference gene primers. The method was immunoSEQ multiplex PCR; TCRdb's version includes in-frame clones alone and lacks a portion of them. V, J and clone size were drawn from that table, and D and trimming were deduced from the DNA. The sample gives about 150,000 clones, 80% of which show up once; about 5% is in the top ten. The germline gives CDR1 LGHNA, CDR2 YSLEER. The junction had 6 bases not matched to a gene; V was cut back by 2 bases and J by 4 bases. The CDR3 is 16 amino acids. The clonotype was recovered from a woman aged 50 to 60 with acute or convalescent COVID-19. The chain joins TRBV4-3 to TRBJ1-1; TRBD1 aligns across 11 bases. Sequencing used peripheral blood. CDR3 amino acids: CASSQTGQGAITEAFF. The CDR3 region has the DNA TGCGCCAGCAGCCAAACAGGACAGGGGGCGATCACTGAAGCTTTCTTT.